One and the same sample provided the 21 T cell receptor beta chains below, sequenced in a study of response to subunit inactivated influenza vaccine. TCRdb reanalysed the RT-PCR reads using MiXCR and keeps one entry per CDR3 protein. The top ten clones hold 2.5% to 3% of a sample with just under 550,000 distinct CDR3 sequences, approximately 24% of them seen once. The sample was also reused in another study, on T cells expressing NK-cell markers. That source notes: As the method of synthesis, 5'RACE template switching with UMIs yielded TCR beta cDNA.

Here the sequenced sample was CD4+ T cells sorted from PBMCs, taken 11 to 12 days after vaccination. The receptors stem from a man aged 50 to 59 who received an inactivated influenza vaccine.

This clonotype appeared a few times. The rearrangement links TRBV6-1 to TRBJ2-5, with TRBD2 identical over 10 bases. The CDR3 has 17 amino acids. J was trimmed by 2 bases and V by 5 bases; bases with no gene match: 11. Germline V gives CDR1 MNHNS, CDR2 SASEGT. The CDR3 region has the DNA TGTGCCAGCAGTCGGACTAGCGGACTAGGGGGGCAAGAGACCCAGTACTTC. Its translation is CASSRTSGLGGQETQYF.

The chain joins TRBV6-2 or TRBV6-3 to TRBJ2-1, with 11 positions matching TRBD1. The junction had 3 bases not matched to a gene; V was cut back by 4 bases and J by 4 bases. CDR1 MNHEY and CDR2 SVGEGT come from the germline V gene. CDR3 size: 15 residues. The CDR3 here is CASSWGQGEYNEQFF. DNA of the CDR3: TGTGCCAGCAGTTGGGGACAGGGGGAATACAATGAGCAGTTCTTC.

This clonotype was detected only once. This chain links TRBV7-2 with TRBJ2-1; 9 nucleotides line up with TRBD2. CDR1 SGHTA and CDR2 FQGNSA come from the germline V gene. Trimming removed 2 bases from V and 4 bases from J; junction bases left unmatched: 9. The CDR3 length is 17 residues. The CDR3 here is CASSLRAGGVKYNEQFF. Here the CDR3 DNA reads TGTGCCAGCAGCTTAAGGGCGGGGGGGGTTAAGTACAATGAGCAGTTCTTC. Variable domain in full (rest from reference TRBV7-2 and TRBJ2-1): GAGVSQSPSNKVTEKGKDVELRCDPISGHTALYWYRQSLGQGLEFLIYFQGNSAPDKSGLPSDRFSAERTGGSVSTLTIQRTQQEDSAVYLCASSLRAGGVKYNEQFFGPGTRLTVL.

This clonotype was counted only a few times. This rearrangement joins TRBV20-1 to TRBJ2-7; 8 nucleotides agree with TRBD2. Per the germline V gene, CDR1 is DFQATT and CDR2 is SNEGSKA (reference sequence). The CDR3 consists of 15 residues. V was pared by 1 base and J by 5 bases, with 10 bases of the junction left unmatched. The CDR3 is CSARAPQREKHEQYF. The CDR3, as DNA: TGCAGTGCTAGAGCTCCCCAGCGGGAGAAGCACGAGCAGTACTTC.

In its sample, this clonotype was seen a few times. The CDR3 sequence: CASSPDNSGANVLTF. The CDR3 region has the DNA TGTGCCAGCAGCCCGGACAACTCTGGGGCCAACGTCCTGACTTTC. This sequence joins TRBV2 and TRBJ2-6; a weak D match, TRBD1 (5 bases). The CDR3 loop spans 15 amino acids. Germline assignment: CDR1 SNHLY and CDR2 FYNNEI. V was trimmed by 6 bases and J by 0 bases, leaving 9 bases between them.

This clonotype was detected a few times. The V gene is TRBV7-9, the J gene TRBJ1-2; D is unresolved. CDR1 and CDR2 from the germline V gene are SEHNR and FQNEAQ (reference sequence). This CDR3 is 13 amino acids long. Trimming pared 5 bases from V and 5 bases from J, leaving 12 bases between. In DNA form, the CDR3 reads TGTGCCAGCAGCCCCCGGTCCGATTATGGCTACACCTTC. This sequence encodes CASSPRSDYGYTF.

The chain uses TRBV5-1 and TRBJ2-3; TRBD2 aligns across 12 bases. The CDR3 totals 17 residues. The V gene's germline CDR1 is SGHRS and CDR2 YFSETQ. V was pared by 3 bases and J by 0 bases, with 5 bases of the junction left unmatched. Here the CDR3 reads CASSWGGTSGSTDTQYF. The DNA for the CDR3 is TGCGCCAGCAGCTGGGGGGGGACTAGCGGGAGCACAGATACGCAGTATTTT.

This clonotype was recorded a few times. The chain recombines TRBV3-1 with TRBJ1-4, with TRBD1 as a possible D gene (6 bases). CDR1 and CDR2 (germline): LGHDT, YNNKEL (reference sequence). This CDR3 is built from 15 residues. Trimming left V 1 base short and J 4 bases short, with 10 bases between. CDR3 residues: CASSQGGRNNEKLFF. In DNA form, the CDR3 reads TGTGCCAGCAGCCAAGGGGGGCGCAATAATGAAAAACTGTTTTTT.

The CDR3 is CASRGPLGVGEQYF. The CDR3 nucleotides read TGTGCCAGCAGGGGCCCCCTCGGCGTAGGCGAGCAGTACTTC. This chain links TRBV27 with TRBJ2-7; unclear D gene. The germline CDR1 and CDR2 sequences are MNHEY and SMNVEV (reference sequence). Trimming took off 6 bases at V and 6 bases at J, with 18 bases between the two ends. This CDR3 region has 14 residues.

Written as DNA, the CDR3 is TGCAGTGCTAGAGATCGGACTAGCGGGAACAATGAGCAGTTCTTC. Its translation is CSARDRTSGNNEQFF. The rearrangement uses TRBV20-1 and TRBJ2-1, with 12 nucleotides matching TRBD2. With 0 bases clipped from V and 5 bases from J, the junction kept 2 bases outside the gene matches. Germline V CDR1 and CDR2: DFQATT, SNEGSKA (reference sequence). The CDR3 consists of 15 residues.

The chain combines TRBV12-3 or TRBV12-4 with TRBJ1-1; D ambiguous. The CDR3 consists of 13 residues. Trimming took 6 bases from V and 1 from J, leaving 9 bases between them. The CDR3 is CASRGTTNTEAFF. In DNA, the CDR3 is TGTGCCAGCAGAGGAACTACGAACACTGAAGCTTTCTTT.

The chain carries TRBV7-2 and TRBJ2-3; no definite D call. The CDR3 consists of 14 residues. Trimming pared 2 bases from V and 0 bases from J, leaving 6 bases between. The V gene's germline CDR1 is SGHTA and CDR2 FQGNSA. CDR3 nucleotide sequence: TGTGCCAGCAGCTTATCCACTAGCACAGATACGCAGTATTTT. It encodes CASSLSTSTDTQYF.

This clonotype was detected a few times. The genes are TRBV6-6 and TRBJ2-2; unclear D gene. CDR3 length: 13 residues. Per the germline V gene, CDR1 is MNHNY and CDR2 is SVGAGI (reference sequence). V lost 8 bases and J lost 3, with 10 bases in between. This CDR3 reads CASVVAYTGELFF. CDR3 DNA sequence: TGTGCCAGCGTGGTTGCGTACACCGGGGAGCTGTTTTTT.

This clonotype was detected many times. The CDR3 here is CATSRDKNRLAGPTDTQYF. The CDR3 bases are TGTGCCACCAGCAGAGATAAAAATAGGCTAGCGGGACCCACAGATACGCAGTATTTT. V and J are TRBV15 and TRBJ2-3, with 9 bases lining up with TRBD2. The CDR3 sequence is 19 residues long. Trimming cost V 0 bases and J 2 bases; bases outside gene matches: 12. Germline V gene data show CDR1 as LNHNV and CDR2 as YYDKDF (reference sequence).

This clonotype was observed at least ten times. At one end, the junction sequence differs from germline, possibly due to a read error. The chain uses TRBV5-1 and TRBJ2-7; TRBD1 aligns across 8 bases. CDR3 length: 14 residues. Looked up from germline, CDR1 is SGHRS and CDR2 is YFSETQ. The CDR3 region is CASSSGQGSYEQYF. In nucleotides, the CDR3 is TGTGCCAGCAGTTCCGGACAGGGCTCCTACGAGCAGTACTTC.

This clonotype was counted between two and nine times. V and J are TRBV7-3 and TRBJ2-1; maybe TRBD2 (6 bases). The germline CDR1 and CDR2 sequences are SGHTA and FQGTGA. V lost 8 bases, J lost 7 bases, and 15 bases lay in between. The CDR3 contains 13 residues. This chain's CDR3 is CASQTGVDNEQFF. The CDR3 DNA follows: TGTGCCAGCCAGACGGGAGTTGATAATGAGCAGTTCTTC.

The V call is TRBV7-8, the J call TRBJ1-2, with a tentative D call TRBD1 (6 bases). V lost 5 bases to trimming and J lost 3 bases, with 13 bases between them. Per the germline V gene, CDR1 is SGHVS and CDR2 is FQNEAQ. This CDR3 is built from 14 residues. The CDR3 here is CASSPRPGDYGYTF. The CDR3 nucleotides read TGTGCCAGCAGCCCTCGCCCAGGGGACTATGGCTACACCTTC.

This clonotype was counted many times. The CDR3 reads CASTSSGREKGEQFF. The CDR3 DNA reads TGTGCCAGCACCTCCTCAGGGAGGGAGAAAGGCGAGCAGTTCTTC. The J gene is TRBJ2-1, the V gene TRBV12-3 or TRBV12-4; 7 nucleotides align to TRBD2. Trimming removed 7 bases from V and 10 bases from J; junction bases left unmatched: 16. The CDR3 runs to 15 residues.

This clonotype was seen many times. The chain uses TRBV7-7 and TRBJ2-3; D gene unclear. Germline CDR1 SSHAT, CDR2 FNYEAQ (reference sequence). V lost 11 bases and J lost 6, with 3 bases in between. The CDR3 totals 8 residues. The CDR3 DNA reads TGTGCCGTGGATACGCAGTATTTT. This codes for CAVDTQYF.

The chain recombines TRBV7-9 with TRBJ1-5, with D possibly being TRBD1 (6 bases). The CDR3 is made up of 16 amino acids. CDR1 and CDR2 from the germline V gene are SEHNR and FQNEAQ (reference sequence). Trimming shortened V by 0 bases and J by 1 base, and 10 bases separated the two germline ends. The CDR3 DNA reads TGTGCCAGCAGCTTAGCTGGGGGCGGGAGCAATCAGCCCCAGCATTTT. This encodes CASSLAGGGSNQPQHF.

This rearrangement joins TRBV18 to TRBJ2-5, with 10 nucleotides matching TRBD1. The CDR3 length is 15 residues. Germline trimming cut 6 bases from V and 2 bases from J; bases unmatched to any gene: 6. CDR1 is KGHSH, CDR2 LQKENI, per germline. The CDR3 DNA follows: TGTGCCAGCTCGCCAGACAGGGGGCGTCAAGAGACCCAGTACTTC. Translation gives CASSPDRGRQETQYF.